This T cell receptor (beta chain) is drawn from a study of cytomegalovirus exposure and HLA in healthy donors. CDR1 and CDR2 from the germline V gene are SQVTM and ANQGSEA. The CDR3 has 15 residues. V lost 4 bases, J lost 4 bases, and 20 bases lay in between. Study observations and caveats: Published work reported that the classifier diagnosed cytomegalovirus status with high specificity and sensitivity.

Primers for the PCR totalled 60 Vbeta and 13 Jbeta. The authors' processing: Later reanalysis found tens of millions of unique TCR beta chains, roughly 10 million of them shared. Clones were sequenced by immunoSEQ multiplex PCR, and TCRdb holds only the in-frame ones, with some missing. That table supplies the V and J calls and clone size; D and trimming were determined from the DNA. The sample holds around 150,000 clones, 65% to 80% seen once. Notes on this clone: Its matching antigen is unknown.

The chain is built from TRBV29-1 and TRBJ2-7; TRBD1 might be the D (5 bases). The sample was PBMCs. The receptor was derived from a man aged 40-55 years in good health and CMV-seronegative. CDR3 amino acids: CSVGIRSGHLYEQYF. The DNA for the CDR3 is TGCAGCGTTGGTATCAGGAGTGGACACCTTTACGAGCAGTACTTC.